This T cell receptor (beta chain) was recovered during a study of CD8+ T cells in alopecia areata. Notes on the study in general: Affected lesional scalp, above all in alopecia totalis/universalis, was more clonal than normal scalp.

Extraction of RNA preceded its reverse transcription into cDNA, which served as the sequencing template. Sequenced by immunoSEQ multiplex PCR; TCRdb stores in-frame clones only, minus some. The table records some 200,000 clones, approximately 53% of them present only once. About this clone itself: Its antigen is currently unknown.

CDR1 and CDR2 (germline): MNHEY, SMNVEV (reference sequence). This CDR3 spans 13 amino acids. V lost 3 bases and J lost 5, with 10 bases in between. Sequenced input: CD8+ T cells sorted from blood. The source of this sequence is a human donor in good health. The J gene is TRBJ1-1, the V gene TRBV27, with D unresolved. CDR3 sequence: CASSLTVETEAFF. The DNA for the CDR3 is TGTGCCAGCAGTTTGACGGTAGAGACTGAAGCTTTCTTT.